Listed below are T cell receptor beta chains from one sample, sequenced in a study of cytomegalovirus exposure and HLA in healthy donors. Libraries were prepared by immunoSEQ multiplex PCR; TCRdb keeps only in-frame clonotypes and omits some of them. This table lists roughly 200,000 clones. Sequencing was done on a sample of PBMCs. Every receptor here comes from a girl aged 2 to 9 in good health and CMV-seropositive. The CDR3 runs from the conserved cysteine through the conserved F or W. Fields, in order: D gene, J gene, V gene, CDR3 DNA, CDR3 protein. The D gene is left open where the match is weak.

D gene: NA
J gene: TRBJ2-7
V gene: TRBV4-1
CDR3 DNA: TGCGCCAGCAGCCAAGTAACGCCCGGGAAGGGATACGAGCAGTACTTC
CDR3 protein: CASSQVTPGKGYEQYF

D gene: NA
J gene: TRBJ2-1
V gene: TRBV28
CDR3 DNA: TGTGCCAGCAGTCCCCAACGGGACTACAATGAGCAGTTCTTC
CDR3 protein: CASSPQRDYNEQFF

D gene: NA
J gene: TRBJ1-2
V gene: TRBV4-1
CDR3 DNA: TGCGCCAGCAGCCAAGACTTATCCGTTGGCTACACCTTC
CDR3 protein: CASSQDLSVGYTF

D gene: TRBD2
J gene: TRBJ2-7
V gene: TRBV5-1
CDR3 DNA: TGCGCCAGCTGCGCTAGCGGGGAAGGGGAGCAGTACTTC
CDR3 protein: CASCASGEGEQYF

D gene: NA
J gene: TRBJ2-1
V gene: TRBV30
CDR3 DNA: TGTGCCTGGACTAGCAGTTACAATGAGCAGTTCTTC
CDR3 protein: CAWTSSYNEQFF

D gene: TRBD2
J gene: TRBJ2-4
V gene: TRBV28
CDR3 DNA: TGTGCCAGCAGCTCTAGCGGGGCTGCTTGGGACATTCAGTACTTC
CDR3 protein: CASSSSGAAWDIQYF

D gene: NA
J gene: TRBJ1-2
V gene: TRBV27
CDR3 DNA: TGTGCCAGCAGTTTCTCCTCCGGAGACAGGTTTTATGGCTACACCTTC
CDR3 protein: CASSFSSGDRFYGYTF

D gene: NA
J gene: TRBJ2-1
V gene: TRBV27
CDR3 DNA: TGTGCCAGCAAAAAGGGCGGGAATAATGAGCAGTTCTTC
CDR3 protein: CASKKGGNNEQFF

D gene: NA
J gene: TRBJ1-2
V gene: TRBV29-1
CDR3 DNA: TGCAGCGTCGCTGGGCCCTCTGACGGCTACACCTTC
CDR3 protein: CSVAGPSDGYTF

D gene: NA
J gene: TRBJ2-5
V gene: TRBV18
CDR3 DNA: TGTGCCAGCTCACCACCCCTCAGGGTGGAGACCCAGTACTTC
CDR3 protein: CASSPPLRVETQYF